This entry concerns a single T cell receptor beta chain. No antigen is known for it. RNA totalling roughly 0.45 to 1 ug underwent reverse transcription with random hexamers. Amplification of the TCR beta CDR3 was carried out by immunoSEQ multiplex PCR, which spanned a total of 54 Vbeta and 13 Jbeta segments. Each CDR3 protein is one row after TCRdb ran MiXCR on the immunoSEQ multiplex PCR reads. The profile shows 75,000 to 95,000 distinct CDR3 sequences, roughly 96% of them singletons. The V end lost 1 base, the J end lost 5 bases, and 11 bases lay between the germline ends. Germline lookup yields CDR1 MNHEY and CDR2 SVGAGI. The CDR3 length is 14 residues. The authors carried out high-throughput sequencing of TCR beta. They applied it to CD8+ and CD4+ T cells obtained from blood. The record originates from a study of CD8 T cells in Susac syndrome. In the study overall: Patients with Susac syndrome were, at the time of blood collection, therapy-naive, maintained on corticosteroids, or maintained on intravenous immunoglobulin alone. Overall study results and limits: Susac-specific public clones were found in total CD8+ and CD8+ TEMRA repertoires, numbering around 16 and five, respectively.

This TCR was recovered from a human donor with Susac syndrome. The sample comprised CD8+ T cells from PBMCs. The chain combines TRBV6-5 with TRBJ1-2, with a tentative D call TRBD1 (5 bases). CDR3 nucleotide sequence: TGTGCCAGCAGTTACTTGGGCAGGGAGTATGGCTACACCTTC. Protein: CASSYLGREYGYTF.